This record concerns one T cell receptor (beta chain) sequence. What it binds is unknown. The data were obtained in a study of cytomegalovirus exposure and HLA in healthy donors. Study-wide results and limits: It was found in a later analysis that first-cohort TCR clusters tended to co-occur in the 95 to 150 validation repertoires.

The CDR3 is 13 residues long. Trimming stripped 7 bases from V and 0 bases from J, with 10 bases between. Germline-derived CDR1 and CDR2 are MNHNS and SASEGT. The repertoire was sequenced with immunoSEQ multiplex PCR; TCRdb's copy has only in-frame clones and lacks some. The data hold some 250,000 clones, with around 91% observed a single time. This sequence joins TRBV6-1 and TRBJ2-7; D unclear. This clonotype was obtained from a young woman in good health and CMV-seronegative. Sequencing was performed on PBMCs. CDR3 bases: TGTGCCAGCAACCCTGGCGGCTCCTACGAGCAGTACGTC. Its protein product is CASNPGGSYEQYV.